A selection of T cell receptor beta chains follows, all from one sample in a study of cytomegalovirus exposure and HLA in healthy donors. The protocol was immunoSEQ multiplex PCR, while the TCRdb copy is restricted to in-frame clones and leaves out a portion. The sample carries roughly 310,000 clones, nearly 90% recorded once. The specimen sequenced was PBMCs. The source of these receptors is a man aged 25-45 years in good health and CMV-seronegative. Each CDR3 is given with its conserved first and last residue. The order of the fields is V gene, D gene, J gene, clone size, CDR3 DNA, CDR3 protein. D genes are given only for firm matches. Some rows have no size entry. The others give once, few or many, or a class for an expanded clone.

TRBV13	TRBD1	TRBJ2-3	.	TGTGCCAGCAGCTTAGCAGGGGGTGATACGCAGTATTTT	CASSLAGGDTQYF
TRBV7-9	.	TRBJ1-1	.	TGTGCCAGCCGGTCGGTGAACACTGAAGCTTTCTTT	CASRSVNTEAFF
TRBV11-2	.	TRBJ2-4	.	TGTGCCAGCAGCTGGCCCAAGGGCGGGAACATTCAGTACTTC	CASSWPKGGNIQYF
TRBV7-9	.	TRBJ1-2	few	TGTGCCAGCAGCTCCGACAGCATCTATGGCTACACCTTC	CASSSDSIYGYTF
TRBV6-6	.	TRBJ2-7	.	TGTGCCAGCAGCACTGGGGATGGGACACGCCGCGACGAGCAGTACTTC	CASSTGDGTRRDEQYF
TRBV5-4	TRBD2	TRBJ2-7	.	TGTGCCAGCAGCCTTCGGGGGGGGCGGCACGAGCAGTACTTC	CASSLRGGRHEQYF
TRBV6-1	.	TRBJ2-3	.	TGTGCCAGCAGTGACCGGGGGACTAGCACAGATACGCAGTATTTT	CASSDRGTSTDTQYF
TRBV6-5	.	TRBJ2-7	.	TGTGCCAGCAGCAGGGACATTACCTACGAGCAGTACTTC	CASSRDITYEQYF
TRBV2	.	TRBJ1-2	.	TGTGCCAGCAGTGAAAATCTCCCGGGTGGCTACACCTTC	CASSENLPGGYTF
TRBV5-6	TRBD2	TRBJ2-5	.	TGTGCCAGCAGCATGGGACTAGCGAGATCCCAAGAGACCCAGTACTTC	CASSMGLARSQETQYF
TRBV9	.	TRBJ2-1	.	TGTGCCAGCAGCCCGACGACAGTCGGCTCCTACAATGAGCAGTTCTTC	CASSPTTVGSYNEQFF
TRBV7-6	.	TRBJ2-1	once	TGTGCCAGCAGCTTAGCGCTCGGACAGCCCCCGTTCTTC	CASSLALGQPPFF
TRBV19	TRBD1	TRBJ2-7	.	TGTGCCAGTAGTGACCCGGGACAGGCACTCCAGCAGTACTTC	CASSDPGQALQQYF
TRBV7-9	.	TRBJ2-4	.	TGTGCCAGCCCCCTGAACTACCTGGTTCAGTACTTC	CASPLNYLVQYF
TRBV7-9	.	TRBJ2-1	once	TGTGCCAGCATTAGGGGCAACAGGGAATACAATGAGCAGTTCTTC	CASIRGNREYNEQFF
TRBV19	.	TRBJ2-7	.	TGTGCCAGTAGTATAGTTGGCGGATCCTCCTACGAGCAGTACTTC	CASSIVGGSSYEQYF
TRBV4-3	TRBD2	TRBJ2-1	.	TGCGCCAGCAGCCAAGTTTACCGGGGGGGAGAGGAGCAGTTCTTC	CASSQVYRGGEEQFF
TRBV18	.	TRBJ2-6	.	TGTGCCAGCTCACCGAACAGGGTCGACGGCTCTGGGGCCAACGTCCTGACTTTC	CASSPNRVDGSGANVLTF
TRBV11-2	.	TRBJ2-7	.	TGTGCCAGCAGCTTAACGAGGGACTACGAGCAGTACTTC	CASSLTRDYEQYF
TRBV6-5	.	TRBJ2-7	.	TGTGCCAGCAGCGACAGGAGCGAGCAGTACTTC	CASSDRSEQYF
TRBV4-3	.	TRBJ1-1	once	TGCGCCAGCAGCCAAATATCTACGGGGACTGAAGCTTTCTTT	CASSQISTGTEAFF
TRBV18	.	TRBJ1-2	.	TGTGCCAGCTCACCACCGAATCAGGGGTCCTATGGCTACACCTTC	CASSPPNQGSYGYTF
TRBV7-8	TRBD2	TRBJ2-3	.	TGTGCCAGCAGCCCGGGACTAGGGAACTCTGATACGCAGTATTTT	CASSPGLGNSDTQYF
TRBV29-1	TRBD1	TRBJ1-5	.	TGCAGCGTTGAAGATGAGACAGGGGCTGATCAGCCCCAGCATTTT	CSVEDETGADQPQHF
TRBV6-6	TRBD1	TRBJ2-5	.	TGTGCCAGCAGTTACTTAGGACAGGGGATTTGGGAGACCCAGTACTTC	CASSYLGQGIWETQYF
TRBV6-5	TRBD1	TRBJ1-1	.	TGTGCCAGCAGCCAAGACAGGGTGAACACTGAAGCTTTCTTT	CASSQDRVNTEAFF
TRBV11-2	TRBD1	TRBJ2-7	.	TGTGCCAGCAGCGAATCAGGGGGCCGAATCGAGCAGTACTTC	CASSESGGRIEQYF
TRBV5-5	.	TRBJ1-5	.	TGTGCCAGCAGCTTGTTGGGGGGAAGTGATCAGCCCCAGCATTTT	CASSLLGGSDQPQHF
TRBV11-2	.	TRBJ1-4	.	TGTGCCAGCAGCTTAGTGGGCAGAGAAACTAATGAAAAACTGTTTTTT	CASSLVGRETNEKLFF
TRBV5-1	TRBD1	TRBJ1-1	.	TGCGCCAGCAGCTTGGGGACAGGGGGCACGTTTACTGAAGCTTTCTTT	CASSLGTGGTFTEAFF
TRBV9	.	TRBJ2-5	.	TGTGCCAGCAGCGTATCTATGTGGGAGACCCAGTACTTC	CASSVSMWETQYF
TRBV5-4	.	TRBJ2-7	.	TGTGCCAGCAGCTTGGGGACGACAGAACCCTACGAGCAGTACTTC	CASSLGTTEPYEQYF
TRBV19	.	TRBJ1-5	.	TGTGCCAGCGATCAGGACATAAGGACTCAGCCCCAGCATTTT	CASDQDIRTQPQHF
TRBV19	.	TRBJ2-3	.	TGTGCCAGTAGTCCAGTGGTAGCCGCAGATACGCAGTATTTT	CASSPVVAADTQYF
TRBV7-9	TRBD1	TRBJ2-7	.	TGTGCCAGCAGCTTAACAGGACAGGGGCCCTACGAGCAGTACTTC	CASSLTGQGPYEQYF
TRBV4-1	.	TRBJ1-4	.	TGCGCCAGCAGCCAAAACAGGGAAGAAAAACTGTTTTTT	CASSQNREEKLFF
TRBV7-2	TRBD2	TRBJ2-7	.	TGTGCCAGCACCTCGACTAGCTCCCGACAGTACTTC	CASTSTSSRQYF
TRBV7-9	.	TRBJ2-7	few	TGTGCCAGCAGCCCTGTTAGCTCCTACGAGCAGTACTTC	CASSPVSSYEQYF
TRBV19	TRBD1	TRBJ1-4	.	TGTGCCCGAAAGAGACAGGGAGAAAAACTGTTTTTT	CARKRQGEKLFF
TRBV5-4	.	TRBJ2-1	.	TGTGCCAGCAGCTTGGACAGTTATGCCTACAATGAGCAGTTCTTC	CASSLDSYAYNEQFF
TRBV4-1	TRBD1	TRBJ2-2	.	TGCGCCAGCAGCCCAGGGGGCACCGGGACAGGCAACACCGGGGAGCTGTTTTTT	CASSPGGTGTGNTGELFF